The 27 T cell receptor beta chains below were found in one sample sequenced in a study of blood T cell repertoires in COVID-19. Sequenced by immunoSEQ multiplex PCR; TCRdb stores in-frame clones only, minus some. The data contain roughly 340,000 clones, about 90% of them singletons. The sample consisted of PBMCs or T cells enriched from blood (not recorded which). The origin of the receptors is a man aged 35 to 55 in a cohort exposed to, infected with or recovered from COVID-19 (not recorded which).

V is TRBV7-9 and J is TRBJ2-2; TRBD1 is a possible D gene (6 bases). The CDR3 loop spans 15 amino acids. CDR1 is SEHNR and CDR2 is FQNEAQ in the germline V gene (reference sequence). V dropped 1 base and J dropped 4 bases, with 10 bases sitting between them. The DNA for the CDR3 is TGTGCCAGCAGCTTAGTCCAGGGGCCCACCGGGGAGCTGTTTTTT. Translating it yields CASSLVQGPTGELFF.

V usage is TRBV7-2 and J usage is TRBJ1-1; 9 nucleotides line up with TRBD1. V was clipped by 3 bases and J by 7 bases; unmatched bases: 6. Germline CDR1 SGHTA, CDR2 FQGNSA. This CDR3 comprises 14 residues. The CDR3 coding sequence is TGTGCCAGCAGCTTCAAGGGACAGGGCCTTGAAGCTTTCTTT. Translated, it gives CASSFKGQGLEAFF. Full variable domain (rest looked up from reference TRBV7-2 and TRBJ1-1): GAGVSQSPSNKVTEKGKDVELRCDPISGHTALYWYRQSLGQGLEFLIYFQGNSAPDKSGLPSDRFSAERTGGSVSTLTIQRTQQEDSAVYLCASSFKGQGLEAFFGQGTRLTVV.

The genes are TRBV27 and TRBJ2-5; maybe TRBD1 (7 bases). V gave up 11 bases and J gave up 2 bases, with 9 bases separating them. Germline CDR1 and CDR2: MNHEY and SMNVEV (reference sequence). The CDR3 runs to 11 residues. The CDR3 reads CAAGGQETQYF. The CDR3 region has the DNA TGTGCCGCAGGGGGGCAAGAGACCCAGTACTTC.

This clone has only one observation. This sequence joins TRBV18 and TRBJ2-5; D gene ambiguous. CDR3 length equals 13 residues. Germline V gene data show CDR1 as KGHSH and CDR2 as LQKENI. Trimming removed 3 bases at V and 3 bases at J, with 8 bases between. The DNA of the CDR3 is TGTGCCAGCTCACCTCGAGTGGAAGAGACCCAGTACTTC. Protein: CASSPRVEETQYF.

This chain links TRBV30 with TRBJ2-7; TRBD2 might be the D (5 bases). The CDR3 contains 11 residues. CDR1 is GTSNPN and CDR2 is SVGIG in the germline V gene (reference sequence). V was pared by 6 bases and J by 5 bases, with 11 bases between. CDR3 coding DNA: TGTGCCTGTTTGTCTAGCCACGAGCAGTACTTC. It specifies CACLSSHEQYF.

This chain joins TRBV9 and TRBJ2-1, with D perhaps TRBD2 (5 bases). The CDR3 is 15 residues long. CDR1 is SGDLS and CDR2 is YYNGEE in the germline V gene. V lost 1 base and J 0 bases, leaving 8 bases between the germline ends. The CDR3 here is CASSVRGSSYNEQFF. CDR3 nucleotides: TGTGCCAGCAGCGTACGGGGAAGCTCCTACAATGAGCAGTTCTTC.

The CDR3 DNA follows: TGTGCCAGCAGCACAACCCAGGGTGGCGAGCAGTACTTC. Translated: CASSTTQGGEQYF. The chain combines TRBV3-1 (or the pseudogene TRBV3-2) with TRBJ2-7; possibly TRBD1 for D (5 bases). The CDR3 is 13 amino acids. The V gene's germline CDR1 is LGHDT and CDR2 YNNKEL (reference sequence). Trimming left V 5 bases short and J 6 bases short, with 14 bases between.

The J gene is TRBJ1-5, the V gene TRBV9; no clear D. Between the trimmed V and J ends, which lost 4 bases and 7 bases, there was a span of 15 bases. The length of the CDR3 is 14 residues. Per the germline V gene, CDR1 is SGDLS and CDR2 is YYNGEE. Written as DNA, the CDR3 is TGTGCCAGCAGCATCACGGGCCGGGGACAGCCCCAGCATTTT. Translating it yields CASSITGRGQPQHF. Full variable domain (outside the CDR3, taken from reference TRBV9 and TRBJ1-5): DSGVTQTPKHLITATGQRVTLRCSPRSGDLSVYWYQQSLDQGLQFLIQYYNGEERAKGNILERFSAQQFPDLHSELNLSSLELGDSALYFCASSITGRGQPQHFGDGTRLSIL.

The CDR3 spells CASRPTGSGIQYF. The CDR3 nucleotides are TGTGCCAGCAGGCCCACAGGGTCCGGCATTCAGTACTTC. The chain employs TRBV2 and TRBJ2-4, with D perhaps matching TRBD1 (6 bases). Germline-derived CDR1 and CDR2 are SNHLY and FYNNEI. The CDR3 extends over 13 amino acids. V was trimmed by 6 bases and J by 9 bases, leaving 15 bases between them.

This clone occurred a few times. V gene TRBV4-2 combines with J gene TRBJ2-3, with 7 positions matching TRBD2. J gave up 4 bases and V 3 bases, and 7 bases lay outside the gene matches. The germline V gene encodes CDR1 LGHNA and CDR2 YNFKEQ. This CDR3 contains 15 residues. CDR3 DNA sequence: TGTGCCAGCAGCCAGCGGGACTACGAGGCAGATACGCAGTATTTT. The encoded protein is CASSQRDYEADTQYF.

The V call is TRBV5-1, the J call TRBJ1-1; D is undetermined. Germline lookup yields CDR1 SGHRS and CDR2 YFSETQ. The CDR3 is made up of 14 amino acids. Trimming took off 0 bases at V and 5 bases at J, with 11 bases between the two ends. In nucleotides, the CDR3 is TGCGCCAGCAGCTTGGCCGTGAGAGGGACTGAAGCTTTCTTT. Its translation: CASSLAVRGTEAFF.

The gene calls are TRBV16 and TRBJ1-1; unclear D gene. V was pared by 2 bases and J by 0 bases, with 4 bases between. This CDR3 has 13 amino acids. Germline CDR1 reads KGHSY; CDR2 reads FQNENV. CDR3 protein: CASSQTVNTEAFF. The CDR3 nucleotides are TGTGCCAGCAGCCAAACAGTGAACACTGAAGCTTTCTTT.

The V gene is TRBV7-6, the J gene TRBJ2-3; TRBD2 matches at 14 bases. The CDR3 is 17 residues long. The V gene end was trimmed by 5 bases and the J gene end by 5 bases; junction bases not matched to a gene: 9. CDR1 and CDR2 from the germline V gene are SGHVS and FNYEAQ. The CDR3 spells CASSQGLAGGRGDTQYF. In DNA form, the CDR3 reads TGTGCCAGCAGCCAAGGACTAGCGGGAGGTAGAGGAGATACGCAGTATTTT. The entire variable domain, with the rest obtained from reference TRBV7-6 and TRBJ2-3, is as follows: GAGVSQSPRYKVTKRGQDVALRCDPISGHVSLYWYRQALGQGPEFLTYFNYEAQQDKSGLPNDRFSAERPEGSISTLTIQRTEQRDSAMYRCASSQGLAGGRGDTQYFGPGTRLTVL.

The gene calls are TRBV29-1 and TRBJ1-1; TRBD1 matches 8 bases. CDR1 SQVTM and CDR2 ANQGSEA come from the germline V gene. Trimming removed 8 bases from V and 4 bases from J; junction bases left unmatched: 3. This CDR3 is 11 amino acids long. CDR3: CSIGQGTEAFF. For the CDR3, the DNA is TGCAGCATTGGACAGGGCACTGAAGCTTTCTTT.

V usage is TRBV7-8 and J usage is TRBJ2-5, with 9 bases aligning to TRBD2. V shed 5 bases, J shed 0 bases, and the junction held 7 bases outside the gene matches. CDR3 length equals 16 residues. CDR1 SGHVS and CDR2 FQNEAQ come from the germline V gene. DNA for the CDR3: TGTGCCAGCAGCCGACGCCTAGCGGGGTACCAAGAGACCCAGTACTTC. It codes for CASSRRLAGYQETQYF.

The chain has TRBV10-3 and TRBJ1-3, with 7 bases aligning to TRBD1. The germline V gene encodes CDR1 ENHRY and CDR2 SYGVKD. The CDR3 is 14 amino acids. With V trimmed by 6 bases and J by 2 bases, 4 bases remained unmatched. DNA for the CDR3: TGTGCCATCAGGTCCGACAGGGCTGGAAACACCATATATTTT. Amino acids: CAIRSDRAGNTIYF.

This chain connects TRBV7-9 to TRBJ2-7; 7 positions match TRBD2. With 4 bases clipped from V and 0 bases from J, the junction kept 3 bases outside the gene matches. Germline CDR1 is SEHNR and CDR2 is FQNEAQ (reference sequence). The CDR3 is made up of 14 amino acids. In nucleotides, the CDR3 is TGTGCCAGCAGCTCCTGGACTAGCTCCTACGAGCAGTACTTC. Its translation is CASSSWTSSYEQYF.

The CDR3 loop reads CASSVGGLAGVRTGELFF. CDR3 DNA sequence: TGTGCCAGCAGCGTAGGGGGACTAGCGGGAGTAAGGACCGGGGAGCTGTTTTTT. This rearrangement joins TRBV9 to TRBJ2-2; 14 positions agree with TRBD2. This CDR3 comprises 18 residues. Germline CDR1 and CDR2: SGDLS and YYNGEE. J lost 5 bases, V lost 0 bases, and 6 bases had no gene match.

The chain carries TRBV30 and TRBJ2-1; no firm D call. CDR1 is GTSNPN, CDR2 SVGIG, per germline (reference sequence). V was shortened by 5 bases and J by 0 bases, with 14 bases between the two germline ends. This CDR3 region has 15 residues. The CDR3 DNA reads TGTGCCTGGGGTGATCGCAGGAACTCCTACAATGAGCAGTTCTTC. This sequence encodes CAWGDRRNSYNEQFF.

J is TRBJ2-7 and V is TRBV5-1; weak D call: TRBD2 (6 bases). From germline, CDR1 is SGHRS and CDR2 YFSETQ. CDR3 length: 15 amino acids. Deletions cut 3 bases from V and 4 bases from J, with 17 bases between. CDR3 nucleotides: TGCGCCAGCAGCTCCGGGACGGGGGAGATATACGAGCAGTACTTC. Protein product: CASSSGTGEIYEQYF.

The chain uses TRBV27 and TRBJ2-7, with D maybe TRBD2 (6 bases). Between the trimmed V and J ends, which lost 2 bases and 3 bases, there was a span of 20 bases. The CDR3 is 17 residues long. Per the germline V gene, CDR1 is MNHEY and CDR2 is SMNVEV (reference sequence). The CDR3 DNA reads as TGTGCCAGCAGTTTAAGGATCGGGGGACTGTCCTACTACGAGCAGTACTTC. This sequence encodes CASSLRIGGLSYYEQYF.

This chain joins TRBV24-1 and TRBJ2-7; D is perhaps TRBD2 (6 bases). The germline V and J ends were trimmed by 7 bases and 4 bases, with 10 bases remaining between them. Germline V gene sequence: CDR1 KGHDR, CDR2 SFDVKD. This CDR3 has 12 residues. Here the CDR3 reads CATSGRPYEQYF. For the CDR3, the DNA is TGTGCCACCAGCGGGAGACCTTACGAGCAGTACTTC.

The rearrangement joins TRBV10-3 to TRBJ1-5; 7 bases map to TRBD1. The CDR3 is 14 amino acids. Germline V gene data show CDR1 as ENHRY and CDR2 as SYGVKD. V was pared by 10 bases and J by 5 bases, with 11 bases of the junction left unmatched. The CDR3 sequence is CASNPTGLDQPQHF. The CDR3 nucleotides are TGTGCCAGCAACCCGACAGGGCTGGATCAGCCCCAGCATTTT.

This chain connects TRBV10-3 to TRBJ1-6, with D perhaps TRBD1 (6 bases). Trimming pared 6 bases from V and 2 bases from J, leaving 11 bases between. Germline V gene sequence: CDR1 ENHRY, CDR2 SYGVKD. The length of the CDR3 is 15 residues. CDR3 sequence (DNA): TGTGCCATCAGAAGACAGGATCCCTATAATTCACCCCTCCACTTT. Protein: CAIRRQDPYNSPLHF.

This chain uses TRBV6-5 with TRBJ2-7, with 11 bases matching TRBD1. After removal of 6 bases from V and 2 bases from J, the junction contained 3 bases not matched to a gene. Per germline, CDR1 MNHEY and CDR2 SVGAGI. This CDR3 spans 14 amino acids. The DNA of the CDR3 is TGTGCCAGCAGATTGGGACAGGGGGCCTACGAGCAGTACTTC. Translated, it gives CASRLGQGAYEQYF.

The genes are TRBV11-3 and TRBJ2-3; TRBD1 matches at 8 bases. Trimming took 5 bases from V and 6 from J; bases not matched to a gene: 10. The germline CDR1 and CDR2 sequences are SGHNT and YENEEA. There are 15 residues in the CDR3. The CDR3 is CASSDGTGVRDTQYF. CDR3 DNA sequence: TGTGCCAGCAGCGATGGGACAGGAGTTCGGGATACGCAGTATTTT.

V usage is TRBV14 and J usage is TRBJ1-2; TRBD1 is a possible D gene (6 bases). The germline V and J ends were trimmed by 1 base and 6 bases, with 12 bases remaining between them. This CDR3 has 14 residues. The germline V gene has CDR1 SGHDN and CDR2 FVKESK. CDR3 sequence (DNA): TGTGCCAGCAGCCAAGTACAACAGGGCCATGGCTACACCTTC. Its protein is CASSQVQQGHGYTF.